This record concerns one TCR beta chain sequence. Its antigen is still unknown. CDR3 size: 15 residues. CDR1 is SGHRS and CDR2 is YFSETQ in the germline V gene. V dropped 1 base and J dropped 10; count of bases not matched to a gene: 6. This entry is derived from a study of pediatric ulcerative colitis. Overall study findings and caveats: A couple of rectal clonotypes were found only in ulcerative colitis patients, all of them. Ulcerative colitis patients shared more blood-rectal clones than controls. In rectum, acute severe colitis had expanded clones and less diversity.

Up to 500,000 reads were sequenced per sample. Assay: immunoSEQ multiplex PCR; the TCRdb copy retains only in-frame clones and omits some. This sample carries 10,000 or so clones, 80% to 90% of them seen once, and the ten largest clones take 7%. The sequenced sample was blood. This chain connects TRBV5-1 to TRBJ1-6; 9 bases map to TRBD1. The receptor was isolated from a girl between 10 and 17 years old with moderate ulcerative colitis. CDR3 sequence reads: CASSLKGQGGSPLHF. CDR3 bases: TGCGCCAGCAGCTTGAAGGGACAGGGTGGGTCACCCCTCCACTTT.